The source of this T cell receptor (beta chain) is a study of blood T cells in healthy people across ages. General study results and limits: It was held that the diversity estimates obtained from one million T cells were underestimates. Compared with aged donors, long-lived donors showed fewer expanded clones, suggesting selection. Expanded clonotype changes were possibly confounded by unknown donor CMV status. Per-million-T-cell TCR beta diversity fell roughly linearly with age.

In its sample, this clonotype was seen a few times. The antigen remains undetermined. Primed by a sample-barcoded 5' primer and a J-beta primer mix, a second PCR proceeded for about 6 to 12 cycles. Each CDR3 protein is one row after TCRdb ran MiXCR on the 5' RACE reads. The sample contains more than 500,000 distinct CDR3 sequences, 25% to 30% of which appear only once. The clonotype originates from a woman between 65 and 79 years old in good health. Sequencing was carried out using blood.

This CDR3 reads CASSVAGEAAQHF. As DNA, the CDR3 is TGTGCCAGCAGTGTGGCAGGTGAAGCGGCCCAGCATTTT. The rearrangement joins TRBV27 to TRBJ1-5; D remains ambiguous. In germline, CDR1 is MNHEY, CDR2 SMNVEV (reference sequence). Between the trimmed V and J ends, which lost 5 bases and 11 bases, there was a span of 16 bases. This CDR3 contains 13 residues.